Below are 3 T cell receptor beta chains sequenced from a single sample in a study of T-cell reconstitution after alpha-beta-depleted transplantation in children. Construction of the TCRbeta library involved unique molecular identifiers. Via MiXCR, TCRdb re-called the PCR reads, giving one row per CDR3 protein. The top ten clones hold 0.75% to 0.85% of a sample with 600,000 to 800,000 distinct CDR3 sequences, around 13% of them seen once. Material: PBMCs, obtained before TCRalphabeta/CD19-depleted stem cell transplant. These receptors came from a girl aged 2 to 10 with congenital amegakaryocytic thrombocytopenia, due to receive a stem cell transplant.

This clonotype was detected many times. The chain recombines TRBV4-1 with TRBJ1-1; TRBD1 matches 7 bases. Germline values: CDR1 MGHRA, CDR2 YSYEKL. The ends lost 4 bases at V and 2 bases at J; junction bases unmatched: 10. The length of the CDR3 is 16 residues. DNA for the CDR3: TGCGCCAGCAGCCGACAGACAGGGATAGCAAACACTGAAGCTTTCTTT. As protein: CASSRQTGIANTEAFF.

This clonotype came up many times. The rearrangement uses TRBV7-9 and TRBJ2-2; D perhaps matches TRBD1 (6 bases). There are 14 residues in the CDR3. Germline V CDR1 and CDR2: SEHNR, FQNEAQ (reference sequence). The V end was cut by 5 bases, the J end by 5 bases, with 12 bases between. CDR3 residues: CASSPFGTTGELFF. In DNA form, the CDR3 reads TGTGCCAGCAGCCCGTTTGGGACAACCGGGGAGCTGTTTTTT. The full variable domain, completed using reference TRBV7-9 and TRBJ2-2, is DTGVSQNPRHKITKRGQNVTFRCDPISEHNRLYWYRQTLGQGPEFLTYFQNEAQLEKSRLLSDRFSAERPKGSFSTLEIQRTEQGDSAMYLCASSPFGTTGELFFGEGSRLTVL.

The V gene is TRBV15, the J gene TRBJ2-7; tentatively, D is TRBD1 (5 bases). Trimming shortened V by 5 bases and J by 1 base, and 12 bases separated the two germline ends. This CDR3 region has 14 residues. The germline gives CDR1 LNHNV, CDR2 YYDKDF (reference sequence). The DNA for the CDR3 is TGTGCCACCAGCGACCACAGGCAATCCTACGAGCAGTACTTC. Translated, it gives CATSDHRQSYEQYF.